These 21 T cell receptor beta chains were sequenced from one sample in a study of radiation and T cells in renal cell carcinoma. Only in-frame clones appear in the TCRdb table, and some are missing; sequencing was by immunoSEQ multiplex PCR. The sample has 150,000 or so clones, about 88% seen once. Time point noted: baseline pretreatment blood. Treatment specified: 15 Gy SBRT to primary tumor, nephrectomy 4 weeks later. The sequencing here drew on blood, taken from a patient whose treatment included radiotherapy and nephrectomy. All receptors come from a woman in her seventies with renal cell carcinoma.

The chain links TRBV4-3 to TRBJ1-1; 8 bases agree with TRBD1. V trimming: 5 bases; J trimming: 5 bases; junction bases outside the gene matches: 7. CDR1 is LGHNA, CDR2 YSLEER, per germline. There are 14 residues in the CDR3. The CDR3 coding sequence is TGCGCCAGCAGCTTAGACAGGGGTGGAACTGAAGCTTTCTTT. This gives the protein CASSLDRGGTEAFF.

This chain uses TRBV9 with TRBJ2-3, with 10 bases identical to TRBD1. In germline, CDR1 is SGDLS, CDR2 YYNGEE. This CDR3 spans 16 amino acids. V trimming: 6 bases; J trimming: 4 bases; junction bases outside the gene matches: 11. The CDR3 loop reads CASTSEGGTGADTQYF. The CDR3 bases are TGTGCCAGCACCAGCGAGGGGGGGACAGGGGCAGATACGCAGTATTTT.

The chain carries TRBV19 and TRBJ1-1; the D is unclear. The V end was cut by 6 bases, the J end by 5 bases, with 13 bases between. This CDR3 has 13 residues. CDR1 is LNHDA, CDR2 SQIVND, per germline (reference sequence). The CDR3 DNA reads TGTGCCAGTAGGGAGGGAAGTTGGACTGAAGCTTTCTTT. The encoded protein is CASREGSWTEAFF.

J is TRBJ1-1 and V is TRBV7-2, with 8 bases matching TRBD1. Trimming cost V 4 bases and J 6 bases; bases outside gene matches: 1. The CDR3 runs 12 residues. Germline V gene lookup returns CDR1 SGHTA and CDR2 FQGNSA. CDR3 amino acids: CASSSDRAEAFF. The CDR3 DNA reads as TGTGCCAGCAGCTCGGACAGGGCTGAAGCTTTCTTT.

DNA for the CDR3: TGCGCCAGCAGCTTGGCTAGCGGGGGGGCGGAGACCCAGTACTTC. Amino acid sequence: CASSLASGGAETQYF. The chain employs TRBV5-1 and TRBJ2-5, with 12 bases fitting TRBD2. The germline gives CDR1 SGHRS, CDR2 YFSETQ. J gave up 5 bases and V 0 bases, and 2 bases lay outside the gene matches. The CDR3 has 15 residues.

The chain joins TRBV5-4 to TRBJ2-5, with 7 positions matching TRBD1. The CDR3 is 14 residues long. Germline CDR1 SGHNT, CDR2 YYREEE (reference sequence). Trimming removed 10 bases from V and 2 bases from J; junction bases left unmatched: 11. This chain's CDR3 is CAWLRGQQQETQYF. The CDR3 coding sequence is TGTGCCTGGTTACGGGGACAGCAACAAGAGACCCAGTACTTC.

V usage is TRBV21-1 and J usage is TRBJ2-7; whether TRBD1, the table's D call, matches the DNA was not checked. TRBV21-1 represents a pseudogene. CDR3 length: 15 amino acids. CDR3 amino acids: CASSTGHRKPYEQYF. The CDR3 DNA reads TGTGCCAGCAGCACAGGACACAGGAAACCCTACGAGCAGTACTTC.

J is TRBJ2-1 and V is TRBV7-9; D gene unclear. Trimming took 6 bases from V and 0 from J, leaving 18 bases between them. Germline V gene data show CDR1 as SEHNR and CDR2 as FQNEAQ (reference sequence). The CDR3 is 17 residues long. CDR3 in DNA: TGTGCCAGCAGTCAACTCCCCGGACGGCTCTCCTACAATGAGCAGTTCTTC. Translating it yields CASSQLPGRLSYNEQFF.

The CDR3 sequence: CASSIGQYQETQYF. CDR3 DNA: TGTGCCAGTAGTATCGGGCAGTACCAAGAGACCCAGTACTTC. This chain connects TRBV19 to TRBJ2-5; no clear D. V was clipped by 3 bases and J by 0 bases, with 8 bases between them. This CDR3 has 14 residues. Germline CDR1 and CDR2: LNHDA and SQIVND (reference sequence).

The V and J genes are TRBV5-4 and TRBJ2-5; 9 nucleotides match TRBD2. The V and J ends lost 4 bases and 1 base, in that order; junction bases with no gene match: 5. The germline gives CDR1 SGHNT, CDR2 YYREEE (reference sequence). The CDR3 spans 15 residues. The CDR3 region is CASSRTSEGQETQYF. The DNA of the CDR3 is TGTGCCAGCAGCCGGACTAGCGAGGGCCAAGAGACCCAGTACTTC.

The chain couples TRBV5-1 to TRBJ1-4; possible D gene TRBD1, 5 bases. CDR1 is SGHRS, CDR2 YFSETQ, per germline. V was pared by 5 bases and J by 7 bases, with 18 bases between. The CDR3 has 15 residues. This chain's CDR3 is CASSLQTEGPEKLFF. DNA for the CDR3: TGCGCCAGCAGTCTACAGACAGAGGGGCCTGAAAAACTGTTTTTT.

The chain employs TRBV5-6 and TRBJ2-5, with 11 bases identical to TRBD2. This CDR3 has 15 residues. The trim removed 1 base at V and 3 bases at J, leaving 2 bases unmatched. Germline values: CDR1 SGHDT, CDR2 YYEEEE. CDR3 in amino acids: CASSLTSGGEETQYF. The CDR3 coding sequence is TGTGCCAGCAGCTTGACTAGCGGGGGCGAAGAGACCCAGTACTTC.

This clone was recorded once. The V call is TRBV6-5, the J call TRBJ1-2; 9 positions agree with TRBD1. CDR1 is MNHEY and CDR2 is SVGAGI in the germline V gene. The CDR3 loop spans 14 amino acids. Losses at the gene ends were 5 bases for V and 5 bases for J; bases not matched to a gene: 6. The CDR3 reads CASSMGQGPYGYTF. CDR3 in DNA: TGTGCCAGCAGTATGGGACAGGGACCTTATGGCTACACCTTC.

V is TRBV6-6 and J is TRBJ1-5, with D uncertain. CDR1 and CDR2 (germline): MNHNY, SVGAGI (reference sequence). The ends were cut back, 7 bases at V and 0 bases at J, with 10 bases in the middle. CDR3 size: 14 residues. CDR3 sequence (DNA): TGTGCCAGCATCGACTGGGGTAGCAATCAGCCCCAGCATTTT. Amino acid sequence: CASIDWGSNQPQHF.

The rearrangement links TRBV6-5 to TRBJ2-1; D is possibly TRBD2 (5 bases). The CDR3 length is 16 residues. The germline V and J ends were trimmed by 4 bases and 7 bases, with 20 bases remaining between them. The germline V gene has CDR1 MNHEY and CDR2 SVGAGI. CDR3 sequence reads: CASSSRVGTGVNEQFF. CDR3 coding DNA: TGTGCCAGCAGTTCTCGCGTTGGAACCGGGGTGAATGAGCAGTTCTTC.

V and J are TRBV2 and TRBJ1-5; D remains unclear. Trimming removed 3 bases at V and 9 bases at J, with 9 bases between. The germline V gene encodes CDR1 SNHLY and CDR2 FYNNEI. The CDR3 has 12 residues. CDR3 nucleotide sequence: TGTGCCAGCAGTGATAGCTTAGCGCCCCAGCATTTT. This sequence encodes CASSDSLAPQHF. The complete variable domain, with remaining parts taken from reference TRBV2 and TRBJ1-5, reads EPEVTQTPSHQVTQMGQEVILRCVPISNHLYFYWYRQILGQKVEFLVSFYNNEISEKSEIFDDQFSVERPDGSNFTLKIRSTKLEDSAMYFCASSDSLAPQHFGDGTRLSIL.

This CDR3 reads CATERGAYNEQFF. In nucleotides, the CDR3 is TGTGCCACCGAGCGGGGGGCATACAATGAGCAGTTCTTC. The chain employs TRBV7-9 and TRBJ2-1; 9 bases line up with TRBD2. Per germline, CDR1 SEHNR and CDR2 FQNEAQ (reference sequence). V lost 10 bases to trimming and J lost 4 bases; unmatched junction nucleotides: 5. CDR3 size: 13 residues.

The rearrangement links TRBV5-1 to TRBJ2-2; a possible D gene is TRBD2 (6 bases). V lost 0 bases to trimming and J lost 6 bases, with 15 bases between them. CDR1 and CDR2 from the germline V gene are SGHRS and YFSETQ. The CDR3 consists of 16 residues. CDR3 residues: CASSLVARGGPGELFF. The DNA of the CDR3 is TGCGCCAGCAGCTTGGTCGCGCGGGGCGGCCCCGGGGAGCTGTTTTTT.

CDR3 protein: CASSPGAGFASFF. The CDR3 coding sequence is TGTGCCAGCAGTCCAGGGGCGGGGTTCGCGTCGTTCTTC. The genes are TRBV7-8 and TRBJ2-1, with D perhaps assigned TRBD1 or TRBD2 (6 bases each). With 6 bases removed from V and 15 bases from J, the gap between germline ends came to 21 bases. The CDR3 runs to 13 residues. CDR1 is SGHVS and CDR2 is FQNEAQ in the germline V gene.

V is TRBV9 and J is TRBJ2-3; possible D gene TRBD1, 7 bases. Germline V gives CDR1 SGDLS, CDR2 YYNGEE. Trimming pared 0 bases from V and 2 bases from J, leaving 13 bases between. CDR3 length: 16 amino acids. The CDR3 is CASSVAAGGFTDTQYF. CDR3 coding DNA: TGTGCCAGCAGCGTAGCGGCAGGGGGGTTCACAGATACGCAGTATTTT.

The chain carries TRBV18 and TRBJ2-3, with 9 bases fitting TRBD1. Germline V gene sequence: CDR1 KGHSH, CDR2 LQKENI. The V segment lost 3 bases and the J segment 3 bases; nucleotides outside the gene matches: 13. This CDR3 comprises 18 residues. The CDR3 region is CASSPLPPGQGTTDTQYF. The CDR3 region has the DNA TGTGCCAGCTCACCCCTACCGCCAGGACAGGGGACGACAGATACGCAGTATTTT.